This TCR beta chain was documented in a study of T cell responses to AZD1222 COVID-19 vaccine. General observations from the study: Close to half of spike-specific TCRs reportedly recognize unmutated variant regions.

In regard to this clone: Its antigen is undetermined.

Trimming cost V 0 bases and J 0 bases, with 12 bases left between them. Germline CDR1 reads SGHTA; CDR2 reads FQGTGA. The CDR3 has 16 amino acids. Clones were read by immunoSEQ multiplex PCR, and TCRdb kept only the in-frame ones, dropping some. The sample has around 130,000 clones; 92% are singletons. The TCR comes from an adult who received the AZD1222 COVID-19 vaccine. The rearrangement links TRBV7-3 to TRBJ2-7; D is ambiguous. The source was peripheral blood, collected 28 days after the second AZD1222 dose. CDR3 residues: CASSLTSGDPSYEQYF. The CDR3 DNA is TGTGCCAGCAGCTTAACTTCAGGCGACCCCTCCTACGAGCAGTACTTC.